One sample yielded the 9 T cell receptor beta chains listed below, sequenced in a study of blood T cells in healthy people across ages. The use of a sample-barcoded 5' primer and a J-beta primer mix characterized a second PCR of roughly 6 to 11 cycles. TCRdb fed the 5' RACE reads into MiXCR, producing one record per CDR3 protein. The sample has 500,000 to 700,000 distinct CDR3 sequences, under 30% seen once. Sequenced input: blood. These receptors were taken from a woman of 80 years or more in good health.

This clonotype was picked up many times. The chain combines TRBV7-9 with TRBJ2-7; 9 bases fit TRBD1. The CDR3 runs to 15 residues. The J segment lost 12 bases and the V segment lost 5 bases, leaving 17 bases of the junction unmatched. Germline V gene lookup returns CDR1 SEHNR and CDR2 FQNEAQ (reference sequence). The CDR3 loop is CASSPLGQGTVNAYF. The CDR3 bases are TGTGCCAGCAGCCCTCTGGGACAGGGTACGGTCAATGCGTACTTC.

This clonotype was recorded at least ten times. The chain couples TRBV6-2 or TRBV6-3 to TRBJ2-1; perhaps TRBD2 as D (5 bases). CDR1 MNHEY and CDR2 SVGEGT come from the germline V gene. Trimming left V 2 bases short and J 9 bases short, with 11 bases between. This CDR3 is 13 amino acids long. CDR3 residues: CASSYQRLSEQFF. CDR3 nucleotide sequence: TGTGCCAGCAGTTACCAGCGGCTGAGTGAGCAGTTCTTC.

This clonotype was counted a few times. V and J are TRBV20-1 and TRBJ1-5; TRBD1 matches 10 bases. The CDR3 extends over 13 amino acids. The germline V gene has CDR1 DFQATT and CDR2 SNEGSKA (reference sequence). V shed 5 bases and J 6 bases; nucleotides not matched to a gene: 4. In DNA form, the CDR3 reads TGCAGTGCTCAGACAGGGGGCGGTCAGCCCCAGCATTTT. As protein: CSAQTGGGQPQHF.

Concerning this clonotype: One junction end does not reproduce the germline sequence, and a read error may be involved. The V and J genes are TRBV28 and TRBJ2-1; 9 bases map to TRBD2. CDR1 is MDHEN and CDR2 is SYDVKM in the germline V gene. There are 15 residues in the CDR3. In nucleotides, the CDR3 is TGTGCCGGCAGCTCTAGCGGGGCGGGGTACAATGAGCAGTTCTTC. The encoded protein is CAGSSSGAGYNEQFF.

This clonotype occurred many times. The chain combines TRBV5-1 with TRBJ2-3; TRBD1 agrees at 7 bases. V was clipped by 0 bases and J by 0 bases; unmatched bases: 13. The CDR3 runs to 19 residues. Germline-derived CDR1 and CDR2 are SGHRS and YFSETQ. CDR3 protein: CASSLGQGAAFLSTDTQYF. In nucleotides, the CDR3 is TGCGCCAGCAGCTTGGGACAGGGCGCTGCCTTTCTCAGCACAGATACGCAGTATTTT.

Turning to this clonotype: A much more abundant neighbour one base away suggests this may be a read error. This chain links TRBV11-2 with TRBJ2-3; TRBD2 matches 8 bases. Germline loops: CDR1 SGHAT, CDR2 FQNNGV. The CDR3 extends over 15 amino acids. The ends lost 8 bases at V and 2 bases at J; junction bases unmatched: 9. CDR3 sequence: CASGPPGGATDTQYF. The CDR3 DNA is TGTGCCAGCGGACCTCCGGGGGGGGCCACAGATACGCAGTATTTT.

This clonotype was observed at least ten times. This sequence joins TRBV6-5 and TRBJ2-1; D perhaps matches TRBD2 (5 bases). Germline CDR1 reads MNHEY; CDR2 reads SVGAGI. The germline V and J ends were trimmed by 0 bases and 4 bases, with 13 bases remaining between them. The CDR3 loop spans 16 amino acids. The chain's CDR3 is CASSYSGGQVYNEQFF. CDR3 nucleotides: TGTGCCAGCAGTTACTCGGGCGGGCAGGTATACAATGAGCAGTTCTTC.

This clonotype was seen at least ten times. This rearrangement joins TRBV20-1 to TRBJ1-4; D is ambiguous. The length of the CDR3 is 13 residues. The V and J ends lost 4 bases and 7 bases respectively, with 13 bases between them. CDR1 and CDR2 (germline): DFQATT, SNEGSKA (reference sequence). DNA for the CDR3: TGCAGTGCTAAAAGGACCCGGGGTGAAAAACTGTTTTTT. Translated, it gives CSAKRTRGEKLFF.

As concerns this clonotype: At one end the junction does not follow the germline gene, possibly because of a read error. The chain has TRBV2 and TRBJ2-3, with a tentative D call TRBD1 (6 bases). CDR3 size: 11 residues. CDR1 SNHLY and CDR2 FYNNEI come from the germline V gene. The CDR3: CASGQTDTRYF. CDR3 bases: TGTGCCAGCGGACAGACAGATACGCGGTATTTT.